This T cell receptor (beta chain) was sequenced during a study of cytomegalovirus exposure and HLA in healthy donors (dated by TCRdb to 2015 to 2018). Some background on the complete study: According to an earlier analysis of 587 of the donors, 150 million to 200 million T cells yielded 90 million to 140 million unique TCR beta sequences and approximately 300 Gb of sequence data. In addition to the first cohort of roughly 670 subjects, a separate validation cohort of over 90 different subjects was used. High-throughput TCR immunosequencing, statistical association of individual TCRs with disease status, and machine learning were combined to predict cytomegalovirus infection status. In the later analysis, no new phenotypic data were used to find candidate immune exposures; instead, reliance was placed on TCR beta sequences and their occurrence across donors. An early release that covered some 640 HLA-typed donors contained approximately 300 gigabases of sequencing data and 85 million to 100 million unique TCR sequences. A later genetic analysis took genome-wide SNP genotypes for about 55% of the roughly 670 donors and used that subset as a discovery cohort. HLA typing included class I and class II loci at four-digit resolution. The study aimed to test whether signatures of past pathogen exposure could be identified by cataloging public T cell receptors. Four or five DR-DQ haplotypes were treated as single units for association and clustering because of strong linkage in the cohort. Of the 300 to 500 genotyped donors, 65% to 90% were placed in the genetic ancestry cluster associated with self-reported Caucasian donors. Using immunosequencing, the study profiled T cell repertoires from 500 to 800 subjects and related those repertoires to cytomegalovirus serostatus. On average, approximately 250,000 unique TCR beta nucleotide sequences were sequenced per donor among 398 genotyped donors of the cohort, with roughly 20% of those sequences being non-productive. The number of typed donors differed by locus: about 620-640 for A, B, C, DRB1 and DQB1; 500 to 550 for DQA1; around 580 for DPA1; and roughly 490 for DPB1. Donor age, sex, ethnicity and CMV serostatus were collected together with the repertoire data. All discovery cohort repertoires had been generated using a single sequencing platform. To decide whether each TCR beta V gene segment behaved as functional or pseudogenic, an earlier analysis of fewer than 750 of the donors relied on high-throughput TCR beta sequencing. A later analysis re-analyzed previously published TCR beta repertoires from roughly 630 donors and added high-resolution HLA genotyping to study TCR occurrence patterns.

On the study overall, not on this receptor specifically: Sequencing depth was assumed to be roughly uniform across donors in the presence/absence analyses, though that assumption may not hold. The only immune exposure information available for the cohort was CMV serostatus. According to a later analysis, most CMV-associated TCR beta chains appeared to be HLA-restricted, and the HLA associations seemed to be driven largely by CMV exposure. When HLA alleles, especially DR and DQ, strongly co-occurred, TCR associations were difficult to assign to individual alleles. The classifier was reported to diagnose cytomegalovirus status with high specificity and sensitivity in both the original cohort and the validation cohort. The sequencing pipeline was judged likely to have produced a cluster of highly shared sequence variants as a technical artifact. Across donors, most TCR sequences were observed very rarely, whereas some public TCRs were present in many individuals. The study gave a list of about 170 TCR beta chains associated with cytomegalovirus. The authors suggested that the approach could potentially be extended to other disease states and immunological phenotypes. A later analysis found that TCR association rates varied across HLA loci, with DRB1 alleles showing the most associated TCRs and HLA-C alleles the fewest. At a false discovery rate of 0.05, a later analysis linked approximately 18,000 TCR beta sequences to specific HLA alleles. This cohort had only TCR beta chains sequenced, and the lack of alpha or paired-chain data limited which features could be detected. According to a later genetic analysis, donors in an Asian-associated ancestry cluster had fewer N-insertions in productive TCRs than the roughly 700-donor mean. A few of the identified cytomegalovirus-associated TCR beta chains were confirmed in vitro to be specific for cytomegalovirus antigens. In an earlier analysis of 587 of the donors, most TCR beta V segments appeared in productive rearrangements about 87% or about 30% of the time, broadly matching IMGT annotations. Because counts were too low, seventeen rarely observed V segments, including chromosome 9 orphons, were left out of the earlier analysis of 587 of the donors. A later analysis found that HLA-associated TCR beta chains were more clonally expanded and had lower generation probabilities than equally common non-associated chains. A further reported finding was that TCR beta sequences accurately predicted the HLA-A and HLA-B alleles for most subjects in the first cohort. The 87-base-pair reads could not distinguish some IMGT-functional V segments, including TRBV6-2 and TRBV6-3, so those segments were excluded. Because HLA typing was unavailable for some donors at each locus, only the typed subset was used in association tests. Linkage disequilibrium might explain the correlated functional status among segregating V segments, but an unknown experimental factor could not be excluded. In a later analysis, several top co-occurrence clusters were reported to appear linked to parvovirus B19, influenza, CMV and Epstein-Barr virus. V-gene and J-gene trimming of TCR beta chains was associated with a missense DCLRE1C variant in a later genetic analysis, and the association was replicated in an independent cohort.

From the germline V gene, CDR1 is MGHRA and CDR2 is YSYEKL. V trim: 0 bases; J trim: 5 bases; unmatched bases: 7. The CDR3 goes from the cysteine to the phenylalanine over 17 residues. The CDR3 DNA has 51 bases and is translated from base 1. The library was obtained by the immunoSEQ multiplex PCR assay. The multiplex PCR relied on a mix of 60 forward primers for TCR Vbeta segments and 13 reverse primers for TCR Jbeta segments. Amplification of the CDR3 region of rearranged TCR beta genes was performed with a multiplex PCR assay on genomic DNA. On the Illumina HiSeq System, the amplified TCR beta libraries were sequenced as 87-base-pair reads. The original pipeline was this. A later analysis tallied tens of millions of unique TCR beta chains across the 550 to 850 repertoires, and 10 million to 11 million of those chains were shared by two or more donors. A nearest-neighbor algorithm error-corrected the raw reads and collapsed the reads into unique sequences, merging closely related sequences to remove PCR and sequencing errors. CDR3 sequences were aligned to IMGT reference sequences to assign V, D and J gene segments. For a sequence to be retained, at least a six-nucleotide match to both a V gene segment and a J gene segment was required. Rearrangements were called productive when the CDR3 lacked stop codons and stayed in frame with V and J; all others were non-productive. CDR3 was defined according to IMGT convention as the region running from the second conserved V-encoded cysteine to the conserved J-encoded phenylalanine. In an earlier analysis of around 640 of the donors, sequences lacking an unambiguous match to a single V gene segment were excluded. An earlier analysis of several hundred of the donors called V segments functional above 56.7% productive rearrangements and segregating when the between-donor standard deviation exceeded 5%. To diagnose cytomegalovirus status from the catalog of TCR beta chain sequences, a statistical classification framework was built. In a later analysis, TCR nucleotide sequences were compared against IMGT/GENE-DB human TR gene sequences so that V and J genes could be assigned. Using the TCRdist pipeline, a later analysis assigned CDR3 sequences along with most-parsimonious VDJ recombination scenarios. In a later analysis, each TCR beta chain was defined by its CDR3 amino acid sequence together with its V-gene family, and reads without a unique V-gene family were excluded. As a way to deal with suspected cross-contamination and a sequencing artifact, a later analysis dropped 450 to 600 nucleotide sequences that were highly shared and had low generation probability. For each public chain, a later analysis derived a clonal expansion index from normalized ranks of inferred template counts within each repertoire. Generation probabilities in a later analysis came from a VDJ recombination model fitted to out-of-frame rearrangements, and those results were checked against IGoR. In a later analysis, TCR-TCR, TCR-HLA and TCR-CMV co-occurrence was scored with hypergeometric tests, and a repertoire-size bias correction was applied to TCR pairs. In a later analysis, false discovery rates were estimated by permuting HLA or CMV assignments 20 times. In a later analysis, co-occurring TCRs were grouped using DBSCAN, with TCRdist sequence similarity added in when clustering inside HLA-allele-positive subsets. Repertoires with fewer than 30,000 or more than 120,000 public chains were left out of co-occurrence clustering, as were roughly five repertoires with anomalous nucleotide sharing. TCRdb took over this immuneACCESS table, retaining in-frame rearrangements with V and J assigned. Such tables are incomplete; in checked studies, under half of the missing clones stem from an unresolved V gene, and the remainder is unexplained. V and J calls and clone size are as listed in that table; D and trimming were resolved from the DNA. The sample table records about 48,000 clones. About 6% of the sample goes to the ten largest clones.

About this clone itself: Its antigen is unknown.

The cohort comprised under 700 healthy bone marrow donors. Cohort members were all nominally healthy when sampled, although unrecorded immune exposures were likely present. The donor was CMV seropositive and was included in the group of some 290 seropositive cohort members. Every donor gave a peripheral blood sample, and the peripheral blood mononuclear cells from that sample were used for TCR beta sequencing. Genomic DNA extraction from the blood cell samples was performed with the Qiagen DNeasy Blood Extraction Kit. The clonotype originates from a male donor in good health and CMV-seropositive. Recombination linked TRBV4-1 to TRBJ2-2, with 9 middle bases fitting TRBD2. The specimen was PBMCs. The CDR3 reads as follows: CASSQDPGLARTGELFF. Here is the DNA: TGCGCCAGCAGCCAAGATCCCGGACTAGCGAGAACCGGGGAGCTGTTTTTT.